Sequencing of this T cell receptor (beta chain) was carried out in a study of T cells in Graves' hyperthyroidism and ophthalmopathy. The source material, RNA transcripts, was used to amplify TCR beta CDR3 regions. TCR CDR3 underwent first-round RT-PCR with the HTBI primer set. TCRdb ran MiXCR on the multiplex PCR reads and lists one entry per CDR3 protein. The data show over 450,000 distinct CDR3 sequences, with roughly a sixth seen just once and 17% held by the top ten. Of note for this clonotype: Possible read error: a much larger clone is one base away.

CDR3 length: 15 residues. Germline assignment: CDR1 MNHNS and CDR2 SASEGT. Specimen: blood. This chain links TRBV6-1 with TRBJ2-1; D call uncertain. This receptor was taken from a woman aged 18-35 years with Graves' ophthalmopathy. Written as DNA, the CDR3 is TGTCCCAGCAGAACAGACCGGGTTAGGTACAATGAGCAGTTCTTC. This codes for CPSRTDRVRYNEQFF.